Shown below are 23 T cell receptor beta chains from a single sample sequenced in a study of control samples from healthy donors and cancer patients. Assay used: immunoSEQ multiplex PCR; TCRdb lists only in-frame clones, some missing. The repertoire holds about 160,000 clones, with approximately 90% as singletons. The sequenced material came from blood. The receptors were gathered from a man aged 25 to 45 in good health.

This chain joins TRBV27 and TRBJ2-7; 11 bases are shared with TRBD1. V lost 2 bases, J lost 3 bases, and 6 bases stayed unmatched. Per germline, CDR1 MNHEY and CDR2 SMNVEV (reference sequence). The CDR3 sequence is 16 residues long. This CDR3 reads CASSLARTGGLYEQYF. The CDR3 DNA is TGTGCCAGCAGTTTAGCTAGGACAGGGGGCCTCTACGAGCAGTACTTC.

This chain connects TRBV6-5 to TRBJ1-1, with D uncertain. CDR1 MNHEY and CDR2 SVGAGI come from the germline V gene. This CDR3 region has 15 residues. V was clipped by 4 bases and J by 2 bases, with 14 bases between them. CDR3: CASSSGPQGNTEAFF. The CDR3 bases are TGTGCCAGCAGTTCGGGTCCGCAAGGCAACACTGAAGCTTTCTTT.

The V gene is TRBV28, the J gene TRBJ2-2; 10 nucleotides line up with TRBD1. Germline CDR1 reads MDHEN; CDR2 reads SYDVKM. The J segment lost 6 bases and the V segment lost 1 base, leaving 5 bases of the junction unmatched. The CDR3 spans 16 residues. The CDR3 DNA reads TGTGCCAGCAGTTTATTGGGGACAGGGGTCCCCGGGGAGCTGTTTTTT. Translation gives CASSLLGTGVPGELFF.

The CDR3 DNA sequence: TGTGCCAGCAGCCAAGAACCAGGACTAGCGGGATATGAGCAGTTCTTC. Its translation: CASSQEPGLAGYEQFF. The chain combines TRBV4-2 with TRBJ2-1; 12 positions agree with TRBD2. With V trimmed by 0 bases and J by 8 bases, 5 bases remained unmatched. This CDR3 comprises 16 residues. Germline V CDR1 and CDR2: LGHNA, YNFKEQ.

The chain links TRBV3-1 (or the pseudogene TRBV3-2) to TRBJ2-1; the match to TRBD2 covers 8 bases. The J segment lost 7 bases and the V segment lost 0 bases, leaving 11 bases of the junction unmatched. This CDR3 contains 17 residues. CDR1 LGHDT and CDR2 YNNKEL come from the germline V gene (reference sequence). CDR3 loop: CASSQEGSGGRRNEQFF. The CDR3 region has the DNA TGTGCCAGCAGCCAAGAAGGATCGGGAGGGCGGCGAAATGAGCAGTTCTTC.

The J gene is TRBJ1-1, the V gene TRBV28; D ambiguous. This CDR3 contains 13 residues. Germline CDR1 is MDHEN and CDR2 is SYDVKM. V shed 6 bases and J shed 1 base, with 9 bases lying between them. In DNA form, the CDR3 reads TGTGCCAGCAGGGAGGGATGGAACACTGAAGCTTTCTTT. Protein product: CASREGWNTEAFF.

V is TRBV9 and J is TRBJ2-3; TRBD2 aligns across 15 bases. The CDR3 is 17 amino acids. V lost 0 bases and J lost 3; bases outside the gene matches: 2. Germline V gene lookup returns CDR1 SGDLS and CDR2 YYNGEE. CDR3 bases: TGTGCCAGCAGCGTAGGGACTAGCGGGGGGGCTACAGATACGCAGTATTTT. Translation: CASSVGTSGGATDTQYF.

This chain uses TRBV14 with TRBJ1-1; no definite D call. This CDR3 spans 14 amino acids. From germline, CDR1 is SGHDN and CDR2 FVKESK. V was pared by 1 base and J by 7 bases, with 13 bases between. CDR3 in amino acids: CASSQGARSLEAFF. For the CDR3, the DNA is TGTGCCAGCAGCCAAGGGGCCAGAAGCCTTGAAGCTTTCTTT.

This rearrangement joins TRBV3-1 (or the pseudogene TRBV3-2) to TRBJ1-1; D perhaps matches TRBD1 (5 bases). Germline CDR1 is LGHDT and CDR2 is YNNKEL (reference sequence). The length of the CDR3 is 12 residues. V gave up 4 bases and J gave up 8 bases, with 11 bases separating them. The CDR3 sequence: CASSPGHNEAFF. The DNA for the CDR3 is TGTGCCAGCAGCCCTGGACACAACGAAGCTTTCTTT.

This rearrangement joins TRBV27 to TRBJ1-6, with D perhaps TRBD1 (5 bases). Germline V CDR1 and CDR2: MNHEY, SMNVEV (reference sequence). Trimming pared 3 bases from V and 10 bases from J, leaving 10 bases between. This CDR3 contains 13 residues. The CDR3 sequence: CASSFQGRSPLHF. As DNA, the CDR3 is TGTGCCAGCAGTTTCCAGGGTCGATCACCCCTCCACTTT.

The chain couples TRBV28 to TRBJ2-5; unclear D gene. Trimming removed 1 base at V and 4 bases at J, with 13 bases between. CDR1 MDHEN and CDR2 SYDVKM come from the germline V gene. CDR3 length: 15 residues. CDR3 region: CASSLSRPTAETQYF. The CDR3 DNA is TGTGCCAGCAGTTTATCTCGGCCTACTGCAGAGACCCAGTACTTC.

The rearrangement uses TRBV4-1 and TRBJ1-3; the match to TRBD1 covers 7 bases. The CDR3 has 18 residues. The V gene end was trimmed by 3 bases and the J gene end by 1 base; junction bases not matched to a gene: 12. Germline lookup yields CDR1 MGHRA and CDR2 YSYEKL. The CDR3 protein is CASSHPPRGGISGNTIYF. CDR3 coding DNA: TGCGCCAGCAGCCACCCCCCCAGGGGGGGGATTTCTGGAAACACCATATATTTT.

The chain uses TRBV5-1 and TRBJ1-2; D is ambiguous. Germline values: CDR1 SGHRS, CDR2 YFSETQ. The CDR3 extends over 13 amino acids. V was shortened by 2 bases and J by 3 bases, with 8 bases between the two germline ends. The CDR3 sequence is CASSFDVYYGYTF. CDR3 coding DNA: TGCGCCAGCAGCTTTGACGTATACTATGGCTACACCTTC. Looking up the rest from reference TRBV5-1 and TRBJ1-2 gives the full variable domain: KAGVTQTPRYLIKTRGQQVTLSCSPISGHRSVSWYQQTPGQGLQFLFEYFSETQRNKGNFPGRFSGRQFSNSRSEMNVSTLELGDSALYLCASSFDVYYGYTFGSGTRLTVV.

The chain recombines TRBV7-2 with TRBJ2-2; the D gene is possibly TRBD2 (6 bases). Germline V gene lookup returns CDR1 SGHTA and CDR2 FQGNSA. V lost 5 bases to trimming and J lost 6 bases, with 19 bases between them. The CDR3 is 16 residues long. The CDR3 sequence: CASSPVEGLVPGELFF. CDR3 nucleotides: TGTGCCAGCAGCCCCGTGGAGGGGCTTGTCCCCGGGGAGCTGTTTTTT.

The chain links TRBV28 to TRBJ1-1; D is possibly TRBD1 (6 bases). There are 14 residues in the CDR3. The V end was cut by 6 bases, the J end by 11 bases, with 22 bases between. In germline, CDR1 is MDHEN, CDR2 SYDVKM. CDR3 nucleotide sequence: TGTGCCAGCAGCCGAAACAGGGACATGGCGCCCGCTTTCTTT. It translates to CASSRNRDMAPAFF.

This clone showed up just a few times. This sample also contains other DNA sequences that code for the same CDR3. V gene TRBV5-1 combines with J gene TRBJ2-5, with TRBD2 matching over 11 bases. V lost 4 bases and J lost 1; bases outside the gene matches: 6. There are 16 residues in the CDR3. Germline V lookup: CDR1 SGHRS, CDR2 YFSETQ. The CDR3 DNA reads TGCGCCAGCAGCCCTGGGACTAGCGGCGGCCAAGAGACCCAGTACTTC. Translation gives CASSPGTSGGQETQYF.

The rearrangement joins TRBV2 to TRBJ1-1, with D possibly matching TRBD1 (6 bases). Trimming left V 6 bases short and J 7 bases short, with 18 bases between. The CDR3 runs 14 residues. The germline CDR1 and CDR2 sequences are SNHLY and FYNNEI. DNA of the CDR3: TGTGCCAGCAGGGGGGCCCGCTCCAGGATTGAAGCTTTCTTT. It translates to CASRGARSRIEAFF.

The CDR3 DNA is TGTGCCAGCAGCAAAGCTTGGGGCCCTAATGAAAAACTGTTTTTT. It encodes CASSKAWGPNEKLFF. The chain links TRBV5-4 to TRBJ1-4, with a possible D match to TRBD1 (5 bases). The CDR3 extends over 15 amino acids. V was clipped by 4 bases and J by 3 bases, with 13 bases between them. Germline CDR1 is SGHNT and CDR2 is YYREEE (reference sequence).

This clone was observed once. The V call is TRBV6-5, the J call TRBJ2-7; D may be TRBD1 (6 bases). Germline V gene sequence: CDR1 MNHEY, CDR2 SVGAGI. This CDR3 spans 15 amino acids. Trimming removed 4 bases at V and 1 base at J, with 14 bases between. The CDR3 region is CASSSSLTGSYEQYF. CDR3 DNA sequence: TGTGCCAGCAGTTCTTCCTTGACAGGTTCCTACGAGCAGTACTTC.

V gene TRBV9 combines with J gene TRBJ2-1, with D perhaps assigned TRBD1 or TRBD2 (5 bases each). This CDR3 spans 18 amino acids. V was trimmed by 0 bases and J by 12 bases, leaving 28 bases between them. Per the germline V gene, CDR1 is SGDLS and CDR2 is YYNGEE. DNA for the CDR3: TGTGCCAGCAGCGTAGCCCTAGAATCAAGAGGGGAACAGGCAAGGCAGTTCTTC. This sequence encodes CASSVALESRGEQARQFF.

The rearrangement links TRBV11-2 to TRBJ2-1; 8 bases are a match to TRBD2. Germline-derived CDR1 and CDR2 are SGHAT and FQNNGV. After removal of 5 bases from V and 2 bases from J, the junction contained 2 bases not matched to a gene. The length of the CDR3 is 14 residues. CDR3 sequence (DNA): TGTGCCAGCAGCCGGGGACTAGCCTACAATGAGCAGTTCTTC. This codes for CASSRGLAYNEQFF.

This rearrangement joins TRBV4-2 to TRBJ2-5, with 11 bases fitting TRBD2. The CDR3 is 17 residues long. V gave up 1 base and J gave up 5 bases; unmatched junction bases: 9. Germline CDR1 is LGHNA and CDR2 is YNFKEQ. The DNA of the CDR3 is TGTGCCAGCAGCCAAGTAGCGGGGGGGCCTCGGGGTGAGACCCAGTACTTC. The encoded protein is CASSQVAGGPRGETQYF.

V gene TRBV25-1 combines with J gene TRBJ2-3; 11 positions match TRBD2. Germline values: CDR1 MGHDK, CDR2 SYGVNS. V shed 8 bases and J 2 bases; nucleotides not matched to a gene: 15. CDR3 length: 18 residues. The CDR3 DNA follows: TGTGCCAGCTCCCGAGCCTTACTAGCGGGAGTATCCACAGATACGCAGTATTTT. Its translation is CASSRALLAGVSTDTQYF.